The T cell receptor beta chain described here comes from a study of blood T cells in healthy people across ages. The overall study: T cells yielded about one barcoded beta molecule per two cells through template switching.

Study-level points and caveats: With age, beta diversity per million T cells declined roughly linearly, significantly by approximately 40.

Notes on this clonotype: Its antigen is not identified.

The CDR3 is made up of 11 amino acids. CDR1 and CDR2 (germline): MDHEN, SYDVKM. The ends were cut back, 8 bases at V and 6 bases at J, with 11 bases in the middle. Then a second PCR, running roughly 7 to 11 cycles, was carried out with a sample-barcoded 5' primer and a J-beta primer mix. Using its own MiXCR run on the 5' RACE reads, TCRdb lists one record per CDR3 protein. The table lists around 800,000 distinct CDR3 sequences, approximately 65% of them singletons. The chain links TRBV28 to TRBJ2-7, with D hard to call. The receptor's source is a young man in good health. Sequencing was carried out using blood. This chain's CDR3 is CASGTRLEQYF. The DNA of the CDR3 is TGTGCCAGCGGAACCCGCCTCGAGCAGTACTTC. Full variable domain (remainder filled in from reference TRBV28 and TRBJ2-7): DVKVTQSSRYLVKRTGEKVFLECVQDMDHENMFWYRQDPGLGLRLIYFSYDVKMKEKGDIPEGYSVSREKKERFSLILESASTNQTSMYLCASGTRLEQYFGPGTRLTVT.